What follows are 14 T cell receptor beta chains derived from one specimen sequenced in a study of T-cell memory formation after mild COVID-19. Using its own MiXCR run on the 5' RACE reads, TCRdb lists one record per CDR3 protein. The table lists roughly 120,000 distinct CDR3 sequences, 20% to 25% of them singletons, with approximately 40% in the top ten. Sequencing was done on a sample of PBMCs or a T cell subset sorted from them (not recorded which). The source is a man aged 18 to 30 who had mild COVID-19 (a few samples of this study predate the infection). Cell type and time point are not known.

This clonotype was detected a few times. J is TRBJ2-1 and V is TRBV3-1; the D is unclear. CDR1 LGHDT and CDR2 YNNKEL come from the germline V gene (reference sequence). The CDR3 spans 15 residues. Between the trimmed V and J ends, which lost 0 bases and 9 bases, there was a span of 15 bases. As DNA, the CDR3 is TGTGCCAGCAGCCAAGAGGTCCGAGTAGGTAGTGAGCAGTTCTTC. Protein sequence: CASSQEVRVGSEQFF.

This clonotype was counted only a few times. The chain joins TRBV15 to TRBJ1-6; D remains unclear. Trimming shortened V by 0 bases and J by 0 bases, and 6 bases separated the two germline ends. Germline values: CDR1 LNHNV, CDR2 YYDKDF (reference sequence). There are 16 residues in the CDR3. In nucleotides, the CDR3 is TGTGCCACCAGCAGAGAACCCAGCTCCTATAATTCACCCCTCCACTTT. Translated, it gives CATSREPSSYNSPLHF.

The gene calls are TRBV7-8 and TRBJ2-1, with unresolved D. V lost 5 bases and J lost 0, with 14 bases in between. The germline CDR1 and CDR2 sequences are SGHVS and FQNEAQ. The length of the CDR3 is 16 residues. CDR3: CASSLLARSSYNEQFF. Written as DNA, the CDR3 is TGTGCCAGCAGCCTCCTGGCCCGAAGCTCCTACAATGAGCAGTTCTTC.

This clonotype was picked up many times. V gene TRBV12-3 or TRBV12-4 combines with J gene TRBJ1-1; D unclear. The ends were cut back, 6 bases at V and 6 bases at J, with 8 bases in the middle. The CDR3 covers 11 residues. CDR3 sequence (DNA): TGTGCCAGCAGCTTATCAGCTGAAGCTTTCTTT. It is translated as CASSLSAEAFF.

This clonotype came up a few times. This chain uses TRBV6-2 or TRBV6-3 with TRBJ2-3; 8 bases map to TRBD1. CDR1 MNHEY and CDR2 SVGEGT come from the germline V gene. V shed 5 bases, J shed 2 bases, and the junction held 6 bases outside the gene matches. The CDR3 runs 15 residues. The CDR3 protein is CASSQDRDDTDTQYF. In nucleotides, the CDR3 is TGTGCCAGCAGTCAGGACAGGGACGACACAGATACGCAGTATTTT.

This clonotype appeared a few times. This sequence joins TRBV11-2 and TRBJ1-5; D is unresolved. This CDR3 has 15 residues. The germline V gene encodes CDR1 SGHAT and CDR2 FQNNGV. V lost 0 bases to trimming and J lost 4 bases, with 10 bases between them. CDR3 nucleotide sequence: TGTGCCAGCAGCTTAGATGGGCCAGCTAATCAGCCCCAGCATTTT. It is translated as CASSLDGPANQPQHF.

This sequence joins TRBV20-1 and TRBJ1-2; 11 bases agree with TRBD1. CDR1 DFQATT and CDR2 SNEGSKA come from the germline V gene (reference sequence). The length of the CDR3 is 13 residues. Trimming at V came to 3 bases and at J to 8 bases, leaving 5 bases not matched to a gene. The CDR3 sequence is CSARDRGRGGYTF. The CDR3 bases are TGCAGTGCTAGGGACAGGGGGCGTGGGGGCTACACCTTC.

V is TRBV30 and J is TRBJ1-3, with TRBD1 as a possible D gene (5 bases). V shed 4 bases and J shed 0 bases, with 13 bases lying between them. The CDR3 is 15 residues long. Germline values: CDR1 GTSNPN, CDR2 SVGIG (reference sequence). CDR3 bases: TGTGCCTGGACGGCCGGGGCTTACTCTGGAAACACCATATATTTT. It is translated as CAWTAGAYSGNTIYF.

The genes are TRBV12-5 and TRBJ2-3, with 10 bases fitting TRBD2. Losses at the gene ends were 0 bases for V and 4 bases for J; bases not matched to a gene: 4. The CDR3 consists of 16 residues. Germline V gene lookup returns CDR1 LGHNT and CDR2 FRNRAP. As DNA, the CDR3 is TGTGCTAGTGGTTTGGTACGGAGCGGGGGGGCAGATACGCAGTATTTT. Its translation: CASGLVRSGGADTQYF.

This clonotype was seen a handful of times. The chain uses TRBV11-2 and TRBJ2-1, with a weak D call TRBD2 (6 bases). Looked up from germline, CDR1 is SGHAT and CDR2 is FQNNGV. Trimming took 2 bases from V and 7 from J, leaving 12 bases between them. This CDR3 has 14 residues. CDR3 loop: CASSLRAGTNEQFF. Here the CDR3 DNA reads TGTGCCAGCAGCTTACGGGCGGGGACTAATGAGCAGTTCTTC.

CDR3 sequence: CASSTLRGLAGEKLTDTQYF. The CDR3 DNA sequence: TGTGCCAGTAGTACCCTACGCGGACTAGCGGGGGAGAAACTCACAGATACGCAGTATTTT. The gene calls are TRBV19 and TRBJ2-3, with 13 bases lining up with TRBD2. V lost 4 bases, J lost 2 bases, and 15 bases stayed unmatched. Germline CDR1 reads LNHDA; CDR2 reads SQIVND (reference sequence). The CDR3 has 20 amino acids.

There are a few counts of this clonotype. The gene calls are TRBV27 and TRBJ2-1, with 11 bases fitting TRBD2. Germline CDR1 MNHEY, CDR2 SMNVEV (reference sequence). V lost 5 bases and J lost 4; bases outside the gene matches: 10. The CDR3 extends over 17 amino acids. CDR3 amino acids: CASSVTSGAKLYNEQFF. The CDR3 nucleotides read TGTGCCAGCAGTGTGACTAGCGGGGCGAAACTATACAATGAGCAGTTCTTC.

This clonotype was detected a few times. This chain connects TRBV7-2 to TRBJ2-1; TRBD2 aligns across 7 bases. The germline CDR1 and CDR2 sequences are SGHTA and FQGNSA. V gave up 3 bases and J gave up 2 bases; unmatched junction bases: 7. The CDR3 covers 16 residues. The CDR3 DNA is TGTGCCAGCAGCTTTGACCAGCGGGGACCCTACAATGAGCAGTTCTTC. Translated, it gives CASSFDQRGPYNEQFF.

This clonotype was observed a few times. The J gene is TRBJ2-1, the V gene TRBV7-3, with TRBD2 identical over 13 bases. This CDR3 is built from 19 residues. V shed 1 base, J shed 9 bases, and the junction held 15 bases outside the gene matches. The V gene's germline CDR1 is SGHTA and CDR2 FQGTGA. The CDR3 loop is CASSLNRLAGGRTEGEQFF. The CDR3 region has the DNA TGTGCCAGCAGCTTAAACAGACTAGCGGGGGGCAGAACGGAGGGTGAGCAGTTCTTC.